This T cell receptor beta chain originates from a study of blood T cell repertoires in COVID-19. For the study at large: Nucleic acid was either cDNA or gDNA, and it came from T cells, B-cell-depleted T cells, or PBMCs.

Methods used by the authors: How many nucleated cells were present was estimated from reference gene primer amplification. The table came from immunoSEQ multiplex PCR; TCRdb's copy has only in-frame clones and leaves some out. The DNA gave D and trimming, while V, J and clone size come from that table. The profile shows some 250,000 clones, approximately 83% of them singletons. Specimen: peripheral blood. The clonotype originates from a woman aged 30 to 39 who had recovered from COVID-19.

This chain's CDR3 is CASSLGQGSDGYTF. CDR3 nucleotides: TGCGCCAGCAGCTTGGGACAGGGATCAGATGGCTACACCTTC. The chain couples TRBV5-1 to TRBJ1-2; 7 bases fit TRBD1. The length of the CDR3 is 14 residues. The ends lost 0 bases at V and 6 bases at J; junction bases unmatched: 5. CDR1 and CDR2 from the germline V gene are SGHRS and YFSETQ.